What follows are 27 T cell receptor beta chains derived from one specimen sequenced in a study of beta chain features in type 1 diabetes. The sequenced template was cDNA made from the entire isolated RNA. This table comes from immunoSEQ multiplex PCR, and its TCRdb copy is limited to in-frame clones, with some not included. The profile shows about 150,000 clones, about 8.1% of them singletons. The sequenced sample was central memory CD4+ T cells from blood. The origin of the receptors is a man between 18 and 29 years old in good health.

This clone was seen a handful of times. This rearrangement joins TRBV9 to TRBJ2-3; 8 nucleotides line up with TRBD2. V lost 3 bases, J lost 2 bases, and 5 bases stayed unmatched. The CDR3 is 15 residues long. Germline values: CDR1 SGDLS, CDR2 YYNGEE. The CDR3 sequence is CASSATGGLTDTQYF. CDR3 in DNA: TGTGCCAGCAGCGCAACGGGGGGGCTCACAGATACGCAGTATTTT.

In its sample, this clone was seen a few times. V is TRBV7-3 and J is TRBJ1-4, with a possible D match to TRBD1 (5 bases). The CDR3 sequence is 17 residues long. V gave up 5 bases and J gave up 7 bases, with 23 bases separating them. Germline V gene data show CDR1 as SGHTA and CDR2 as FQGTGA. The CDR3 coding sequence is TGTGCCAGCAGCCGATCCCGGAAGGGGCGTTGCACTGAAAAACTGTTTTTT. This translates into CASSRSRKGRCTEKLFF.

This rearrangement joins TRBV18 to TRBJ2-3; D is unresolved. Germline lookup yields CDR1 KGHSH and CDR2 LQKENI. CDR3 length equals 11 residues. V lost 3 bases to trimming and J lost 8 bases, with 6 bases between them. The CDR3, as DNA: TGTGCCAGCTCACCCGAGGTTACGCAGTATTTT. It specifies CASSPEVTQYF. The whole variable domain, filled in from reference TRBV18 and TRBJ2-3, reads NAGVMQNPRHLVRRRGQEARLRCSPMKGHSHVYWYRQLPEEGLKFMVYLQKENIIDESGMPKERFSAEFPKEGPSILRIQQVVRGDSAAYFCASSPEVTQYFGPGTRLTVL.

The V call is TRBV5-6, the J call TRBJ2-7; possible D gene TRBD2, 6 bases. CDR1 SGHDT and CDR2 YYEEEE come from the germline V gene. Trimming removed 4 bases at V and 1 base at J, with 18 bases between. The CDR3 contains 16 residues. In DNA form, the CDR3 reads TGTGCCAGCAGCGCAACGACCCGGGGGAGTTCCTACGAGCAGTACTTC. This encodes CASSATTRGSSYEQYF.

This clone was counted a few times. This chain connects TRBV28 to TRBJ2-3; 12 bases are a match to TRBD2. Looked up from germline, CDR1 is MDHEN and CDR2 is SYDVKM. This CDR3 comprises 14 residues. J was trimmed by 0 bases and V by 8 bases; bases with no gene match: 0. CDR3 in DNA: TGTGCCAGCGGACTAGCGGGAAGCACAGATACGCAGTATTTT. Translating gives CASGLAGSTDTQYF.

The chain couples TRBV6-1 to TRBJ2-4; 10 nucleotides match TRBD1. V gave up 2 bases and J gave up 8 bases; unmatched junction bases: 6. CDR1 is MNHNS, CDR2 SASEGT, per germline. The CDR3 consists of 15 residues. CDR3 nucleotides: TGTGCCAGCAGTGAACAGGACAGGGGGTGGGACATTCAGTACTTC. Translated: CASSEQDRGWDIQYF.

This clone was picked up a small number of times. This chain uses TRBV7-2 with TRBJ1-6, with TRBD1 identical over 7 bases. CDR1 and CDR2 from the germline V gene are SGHTA and FQGNSA. V trimming: 1 base; J trimming: 8 bases; junction bases outside the gene matches: 8. This CDR3 is 16 amino acids long. CDR3 sequence reads: CASSLVPAGGHSPLHF. The CDR3 bases are TGTGCCAGCAGCTTAGTGCCGGCAGGGGGACATTCACCCCTCCACTTT.

The chain's CDR3 is CASSLLTGDQPQHF. Here the CDR3 DNA reads TGTGCCAGCAGTCTACTAACGGGAGATCAGCCCCAGCATTTT. The chain employs TRBV6-5 and TRBJ1-5, with D uncertain. The CDR3 runs 14 residues. The germline V gene encodes CDR1 MNHEY and CDR2 SVGAGI. V shed 5 bases and J shed 5 bases, with 13 bases lying between them.

The chain employs TRBV13 and TRBJ2-2; D perhaps matches TRBD2 (7 bases). Trimming removed 2 bases from V and 4 bases from J, with 23 bases in between. This CDR3 has 19 amino acids. The germline V gene encodes CDR1 PRHDT and CDR2 FYEKMQ (reference sequence). CDR3 residues: CASSLIMSLGGGGTGELFF. The CDR3 DNA is TGTGCCAGCAGCTTAATCATGTCATTGGGCGGGGGCGGCACCGGGGAGCTGTTTTTT. The entire variable domain, with the rest obtained from reference TRBV13 and TRBJ2-2, is as follows: AAGVIQSPRHLIKEKRETATLKCYPIPRHDTVYWYQQGPGQDPQFLISFYEKMQSDKGSIPDRFSAQQFSDYHSELNMSSLELGDSALYFCASSLIMSLGGGGTGELFFGEGSRLTVL.

The sample holds many counts of this clone. The chain couples TRBV29-1 to TRBJ2-7; D may be TRBD2 (5 bases). Germline V lookup: CDR1 SQVTM, CDR2 ANQGSEA. Trimming cost V 5 bases and J 6 bases, with 17 bases left between them. The length of the CDR3 is 13 residues. Written as DNA, the CDR3 is TGCAGCGTTCCGGGCCCCAGCGCGGGCGAGCAGTACTTC. Amino acid sequence: CSVPGPSAGEQYF.

The CDR3, as DNA: TGTGCCAGCAGTTACTATACGGGCTACGAGCAGTACTTC. It specifies CASSYYTGYEQYF. V gene TRBV6-5 combines with J gene TRBJ2-7; D remains unclear. The CDR3 runs 13 residues. Germline CDR1 is MNHEY and CDR2 is SVGAGI. V lost 1 base to trimming and J lost 3 bases, with 7 bases between them.

The chain combines TRBV6-6 with TRBJ1-4; 9 bases match TRBD1. The germline gives CDR1 MNHNY, CDR2 SVGAGI (reference sequence). This CDR3 is 15 amino acids long. With V trimmed by 5 bases and J by 3 bases, 4 bases remained unmatched. The DNA of the CDR3 is TGTGCCAGCAGTCCCGGGGACAGGGCTAATGAAAAACTGTTTTTT. Encoded protein: CASSPGDRANEKLFF.

A few counts support this clone. The J gene is TRBJ1-4, the V gene TRBV5-1, with TRBD1 as a possible D gene (6 bases). Trimming stripped 1 base from V and 6 bases from J, with 10 bases between. This CDR3 spans 14 amino acids. Germline V gene data show CDR1 as SGHRS and CDR2 as YFSETQ. This CDR3 reads CASSLRGGDEKLFF. Written as DNA, the CDR3 is TGCGCCAGCAGCTTGAGGGGGGGAGATGAAAAACTGTTTTTT.

This clone was observed a few times. This chain connects TRBV7-3 to TRBJ2-1; tentative D call: TRBD1 (5 bases). Per germline, CDR1 SGHTA and CDR2 FQGTGA. Deletions cut 3 bases from V and 4 bases from J, with 13 bases between. The CDR3 sequence is 15 residues long. The CDR3 here is CASSFQGTVYNEQFF. DNA of the CDR3: TGTGCCAGCAGCTTCCAGGGTACCGTTTACAATGAGCAGTTCTTC.

This clone showed up just a few times. The chain couples TRBV5-4 to TRBJ1-1; maybe TRBD1 (5 bases). The V gene lost 2 bases and the J gene lost 3 bases, with 8 bases spanning the gap. Germline V gene data show CDR1 as SGHNT and CDR2 as YYREEE (reference sequence). This CDR3 is 13 amino acids long. The CDR3 is CASSFGGYTEAFF. Here the CDR3 DNA reads TGTGCCAGCAGCTTTGGGGGGTACACTGAAGCTTTCTTT.

This clone was seen only a few times. This chain joins TRBV9 and TRBJ2-7; D might be TRBD2 (6 bases). The V end lost 0 bases, the J end lost 6 bases, and 13 bases lay between the germline ends. The CDR3 spans 14 residues. Germline loops: CDR1 SGDLS, CDR2 YYNGEE. The DNA of the CDR3 is TGTGCCAGCAGCGTAGCCGCGGGACGTGGCGAGCAGTACTTC. Its translation is CASSVAAGRGEQYF.

CDR3 DNA sequence: TGTGCCTGGAGTTTAGGCGGAGGTATCACTGAAGCTTTCTTT. Encoded protein: CAWSLGGGITEAFF. The chain joins TRBV30 to TRBJ1-1; no clear D. The CDR3 covers 14 residues. Trimming removed 2 bases from V and 4 bases from J, with 14 bases in between. In germline, CDR1 is GTSNPN, CDR2 SVGIG (reference sequence).

This clone has just a few counts. This chain links TRBV7-2 with TRBJ2-7; D is uncertain. The CDR3 extends over 12 amino acids. The ends were cut back, 5 bases at V and 2 bases at J, with 7 bases in the middle. Germline CDR1 and CDR2: SGHTA and FQGNSA. The CDR3 nucleotides are TGTGCCAGCAGCCGCCAGGCCTACGAGCAGTACTTC. Protein sequence: CASSRQAYEQYF.

V usage is TRBV7-2 and J usage is TRBJ2-1; D is ambiguous. The germline V and J ends were trimmed by 1 base and 0 bases, with 10 bases remaining between them. The CDR3 has 16 residues. Germline CDR1 SGHTA, CDR2 FQGNSA. The CDR3 spells CASSLGLLSSYNEQFF. CDR3 sequence (DNA): TGTGCCAGCAGCTTAGGACTCCTTAGCTCCTACAATGAGCAGTTCTTC.

This clone was found a few times. The rearrangement joins TRBV7-9 to TRBJ1-6; the D gene is possibly TRBD1 (6 bases). The germline V gene encodes CDR1 SEHNR and CDR2 FQNEAQ (reference sequence). Trimming left V 3 bases short and J 3 bases short, with 15 bases between. CDR3 length: 17 residues. In DNA, the CDR3 is TGTGCCAGCAGCTTTACCGCCCGAGGGGGCTATAATTCACCCCTCCACTTT. Translated: CASSFTARGGYNSPLHF.

This clone was seen many times. The chain employs TRBV30 and TRBJ2-2; the match to TRBD1 covers 10 bases. The CDR3 sequence is 14 residues long. Germline V gene sequence: CDR1 GTSNPN, CDR2 SVGIG (reference sequence). J was trimmed by 3 bases and V by 5 bases; bases with no gene match: 3. As DNA, the CDR3 is TGTGCCTGGGAGACAGGGGGCGACACCGGGGAGCTGTTTTTT. Its protein is CAWETGGDTGELFF.

In its sample, this clone was seen many times. The chain is built from TRBV28 and TRBJ1-2; D gene ambiguous. V was cut by 8 bases and J by 8 bases, with 15 bases left in between. This CDR3 contains 12 residues. Germline CDR1 reads MDHEN; CDR2 reads SYDVKM. The CDR3 region has the DNA TGTGCCAGCGAGGCGTCTCGAGGCGGCTACACCTTC. The encoded protein is CASEASRGGYTF.

The chain joins TRBV7-9 to TRBJ2-1, with 7 positions matching TRBD2. The germline V gene has CDR1 SEHNR and CDR2 FQNEAQ (reference sequence). The CDR3 sequence is 15 residues long. Trimming took 4 bases from V and 3 from J; bases not matched to a gene: 6. The CDR3 region has the DNA TGTGCCAGCAGCTCCGCGGGACTATACTACAATGAGCAGTTCTTC. Translating gives CASSSAGLYYNEQFF.

This rearrangement joins TRBV7-8 to TRBJ1-2; D is perhaps TRBD1 (6 bases). V shed 6 bases and J shed 3 bases, with 17 bases lying between them. The CDR3 totals 15 residues. Germline V gene lookup returns CDR1 SGHVS and CDR2 FQNEAQ. The DNA for the CDR3 is TGTGCCAGCAGTCGCACAGGGAACGGGGACTATGGCTACACCTTC. Amino acids: CASSRTGNGDYGYTF. The variable domain in full, completed from reference TRBV7-8 and TRBJ1-2, reads GAGVSQSPRYKVAKRGQDVALRCDPISGHVSLFWYQQALGQGPEFLTYFQNEAQLDKSGLPSDRFFAERPEGSVSTLKIQRTQQEDSAVYLCASSRTGNGDYGYTFGSGTRLTVV.

The gene calls are TRBV7-2 and TRBJ2-3; D gene ambiguous. Trimming stripped 2 bases from V and 5 bases from J, with 5 bases between. The CDR3 consists of 12 residues. Germline CDR1 is SGHTA and CDR2 is FQGNSA. CDR3 region: CASSLIGDTQYF. The CDR3 DNA follows: TGTGCCAGCAGCTTAATCGGAGATACGCAGTATTTT.

There are a few counts of this clone. The CDR3 DNA reads TGCGCCAGCAGCCCGAGACAGGGGAGGGGGCAAGAGACCCAGTACTTC. Amino acid sequence: CASSPRQGRGQETQYF. The genes are TRBV5-1 and TRBJ2-5; possible D gene TRBD1, 8 bases. CDR3 size: 16 residues. The germline V gene encodes CDR1 SGHRS and CDR2 YFSETQ. V lost 4 bases and J lost 2, with 18 bases in between.

This clone was seen more than once but under ten times. This rearrangement joins TRBV9 to TRBJ1-2; 12 nucleotides line up with TRBD1. V shed 4 bases and J 4 bases; nucleotides not matched to a gene: 8. Germline V gene sequence: CDR1 SGDLS, CDR2 YYNGEE. The CDR3 runs 16 residues. CDR3 loop: CASSPSGTGGPYGYTF. DNA of the CDR3: TGTGCCAGCAGCCCAAGTGGGACAGGGGGCCCCTATGGCTACACCTTC.